The 15 T cell receptor beta chains listed next were all sequenced from one sample in a study of glioma-infiltrating T cells after dendritic cell vaccination. Documented time point: after dendritic cell vaccination, including at tumor progression/relapse. Assay used: immunoSEQ multiplex PCR; TCRdb lists only in-frame clones, some missing. The sample records about 110,000 clones, around 89% being singletons. The source was blood, collected after dendritic cell vaccination. These receptor sequences come from a human donor with glioblastoma.

The chain uses TRBV5-6 and TRBJ1-1; D perhaps matches TRBD1 (5 bases). Germline values: CDR1 SGHDT, CDR2 YYEEEE. Trimming removed 0 bases at V and 0 bases at J, with 6 bases between. This CDR3 has 14 amino acids. CDR3 amino acids: CASSLDRMNTEAFF. The CDR3 DNA follows: TGTGCCAGCAGCTTGGACAGGATGAACACTGAAGCTTTCTTT.

The CDR3 DNA reads TGTGCCAGCAACCCGGACAGGGGATCCTCCTACGAGCAGTACTTC. Encoded protein: CASNPDRGSSYEQYF. The chain combines TRBV2 with TRBJ2-7, with 9 bases matching TRBD1. The V segment lost 7 bases and the J segment 0 bases; nucleotides outside the gene matches: 7. This CDR3 is built from 15 residues. The germline CDR1 and CDR2 sequences are SNHLY and FYNNEI.

The chain joins TRBV7-6 to TRBJ2-3; 12 bases are a match to TRBD2. This CDR3 has 17 amino acids. Looked up from germline, CDR1 is SGHVS and CDR2 is FNYEAQ. V lost 5 bases, J lost 3 bases, and 9 bases stayed unmatched. For the CDR3, the DNA is TGTGCCAGCAGCAAGCGGGCTAGCGGGGGGGCGACAGATACGCAGTATTTT. This translates into CASSKRASGGATDTQYF.

This clone occurred once. V usage is TRBV18 and J usage is TRBJ2-7, with 8 bases identical to TRBD1. This CDR3 is 17 amino acids long. V was pared by 6 bases and J by 2 bases, with 15 bases of the junction left unmatched. Germline lookup yields CDR1 KGHSH and CDR2 LQKENI. The CDR3, as DNA: TGTGCCAGCTCGAGAGGGACAGGCGCCCTTCCTACCTACGAGCAGTACTTC. Protein: CASSRGTGALPTYEQYF. Full variable domain (remainder filled in from reference TRBV18 and TRBJ2-7): NAGVMQNPRHLVRRRGQEARLRCSPMKGHSHVYWYRQLPEEGLKFMVYLQKENIIDESGMPKERFSAEFPKEGPSILRIQQVVRGDSAAYFCASSRGTGALPTYEQYFGPGTRLTVT.

Concerning this clone itself: The junction shows a germline mismatch at one end, possibly a read error. This chain joins TRBV7-7 and TRBJ2-2; no clear D. Germline lookup yields CDR1 SSHAT and CDR2 FNYEAQ (reference sequence). The CDR3 length is 13 residues. The CDR3 is CASSLSGPGELFF. DNA of the CDR3: TGTGCTAGCAGCTTAAGTGGGCCCGGGGAGCTGTTTTTT.

In this sample, this clone turned up a few times. This chain links TRBV10-3 with TRBJ2-1; a weak D match, TRBD2 (6 bases). The CDR3 runs to 13 residues. With 3 bases removed from V and 7 bases from J, the gap between germline ends came to 10 bases. CDR1 ENHRY and CDR2 SYGVKD come from the germline V gene. CDR3 sequence: CAISDYRGNEQFF. The CDR3, as DNA: TGTGCCATCAGTGATTATCGGGGGAATGAGCAGTTCTTC.

As DNA, the CDR3 is TGTGCCAGCAGTGGCGGACAGGGCTGGAACACTGAAGCTTTCTTT. Translated, it gives CASSGGQGWNTEAFF. This sequence joins TRBV25-1 and TRBJ1-1; 8 bases line up with TRBD1. In germline, CDR1 is MGHDK, CDR2 SYGVNS. Trimming removed 4 bases from V and 1 base from J; junction bases left unmatched: 5. This CDR3 spans 15 amino acids.

This chain joins TRBV27 and TRBJ2-7, with 12 bases identical to TRBD2. Germline loops: CDR1 MNHEY, CDR2 SMNVEV (reference sequence). V lost 6 bases and J lost 4; bases outside the gene matches: 7. The CDR3 contains 15 residues. This CDR3 reads CASSLTSGSKYEQYF. In nucleotides, the CDR3 is TGTGCCAGCAGCCTGACTAGCGGGAGTAAGTACGAGCAGTACTTC.

The genes are TRBV2 and TRBJ1-2; no clear D gene. The CDR3 spans 14 residues. CDR1 and CDR2 (germline): SNHLY, FYNNEI. V was cut by 7 bases and J by 5 bases, with 17 bases left in between. The CDR3: CASISSRAPYGYTF. CDR3 bases: TGTGCCAGCATTTCGTCGAGAGCCCCGTATGGCTACACCTTC.

This chain links TRBV30 with TRBJ1-3, with 7 positions matching TRBD1. Germline V CDR1 and CDR2: GTSNPN, SVGIG (reference sequence). The V and J ends lost 1 base and 6 bases, in that order; junction bases with no gene match: 3. The CDR3 is 13 amino acids. CDR3 nucleotides: TGTGCCTGGAGTGCAGGGGGATTAAACACCATATATTTT. Translated, it gives CAWSAGGLNTIYF.

The chain recombines TRBV5-4 with TRBJ2-3, with D hard to call. Trimming took 9 bases from V and 3 from J, leaving 14 bases between them. Germline V gives CDR1 SGHNT, CDR2 YYREEE (reference sequence). The CDR3 contains 13 residues. The chain's CDR3 is CATNYGRTDTQYF. In DNA, the CDR3 is TGTGCCACCAACTACGGCCGGACAGATACGCAGTATTTT.

This rearrangement joins TRBV7-3 to TRBJ2-1, with 9 nucleotides matching TRBD2. CDR1 and CDR2 from the germline V gene are SGHTA and FQGTGA. V lost 5 bases and J lost 7; bases outside the gene matches: 15. The CDR3 loop spans 17 amino acids. CDR3 amino acids: CASSQTVGLAGMNEQFF. The CDR3 coding sequence is TGTGCCAGCAGCCAAACGGTTGGGCTAGCGGGAATGAATGAGCAGTTCTTC.

V gene TRBV29-1 combines with J gene TRBJ2-3; 8 nucleotides line up with TRBD1. The trim removed 5 bases at V and 1 base at J, leaving 8 bases unmatched. The CDR3 runs 15 residues. Per the germline V gene, CDR1 is SQVTM and CDR2 is ANQGSEA. The CDR3 reads CSVSPSGGGTDTQYF. The CDR3 nucleotides are TGCAGCGTTTCCCCATCAGGGGGCGGCACAGATACGCAGTATTTT.

This clone was counted only a few times. V and J are TRBV7-3 and TRBJ2-7; 8 nucleotides match TRBD1. V lost 6 bases, J lost 6 bases, and 10 bases stayed unmatched. This CDR3 has 14 residues. Germline CDR1 and CDR2: SGHTA and FQGTGA. CDR3 in amino acids: CASSSTGGMSEQYF. In nucleotides, the CDR3 is TGTGCCAGCAGTTCTACAGGGGGTATGAGCGAGCAGTACTTC.

The genes are TRBV7-2 and TRBJ1-2; 7 bases align to TRBD1. The CDR3 sequence is 14 residues long. J lost 6 bases, V lost 5 bases, and 9 bases had no gene match. CDR1 and CDR2 from the germline V gene are SGHTA and FQGNSA. The CDR3 sequence: CASSRRQGTHGYTF. In nucleotides, the CDR3 is TGTGCCAGCAGCCGGCGACAGGGAACCCATGGCTACACCTTC.